This T cell receptor (beta chain) comes out of a study of blood T cell repertoires in COVID-19. Study-wide context: Material from acute and convalescent COVID-19 was sourced from the United States, Italy and Spain. In each case, the material was cDNA or gDNA derived from T cells, B-cell-depleted T cells, or PBMCs.

The CDR3 loop spans 15 amino acids. The junction had 4 bases not matched to a gene; V was cut back by 7 bases and J by 0 bases. Per germline, CDR1 SNHLY and CDR2 FYNNEI. In the original workflow: Researchers report that nucleated cell counts were estimated from reference gene primer amplification. The method was immunoSEQ multiplex PCR; TCRdb's version includes in-frame clones alone and lacks a portion of them. That table gives V, J and clone size, and the DNA gave D and trimming. The sample has about 83,000 clones, around 87% seen once. The receptor was derived from a man older than 75 with active or convalescent COVID-19. What was sequenced was peripheral blood. V usage is TRBV2 and J usage is TRBJ1-5, with TRBD1 identical over 9 bases. The CDR3 region is CASTGTGHSNQPQHF. The CDR3 DNA reads TGTGCCAGCACCGGGACAGGGCATAGCAATCAGCCCCAGCATTTT.